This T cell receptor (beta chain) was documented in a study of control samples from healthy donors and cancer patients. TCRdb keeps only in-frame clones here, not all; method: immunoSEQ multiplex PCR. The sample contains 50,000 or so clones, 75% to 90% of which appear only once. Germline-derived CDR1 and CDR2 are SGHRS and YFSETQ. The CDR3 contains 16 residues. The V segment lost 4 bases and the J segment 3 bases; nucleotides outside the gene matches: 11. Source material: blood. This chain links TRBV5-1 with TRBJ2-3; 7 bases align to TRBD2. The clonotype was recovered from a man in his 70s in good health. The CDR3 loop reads CASSGRASGSTDTQYF. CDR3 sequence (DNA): TGCGCCAGCAGCGGCAGGGCTAGCGGCTCTACAGATACGCAGTATTTT.